Sequencing of this TCR beta chain was carried out in a study of blood T cell repertoires in COVID-19. The wider study: The United States, Italy and Spain were the sources of the acute and convalescent COVID-19 samples.

The sample holds one count of this clone. All enrollees were about 18 to 89 years old and from about two dozen US areas. Authors' analysis steps: Using reference gene primer amplification, nucleated cell counts were estimated. Assay: immunoSEQ multiplex PCR; the TCRdb copy retains only in-frame clones and omits some. For V, J and clone size, that table is used; D and trimming come from the DNA. The sample consists of 150,000 to 200,000 clones, 76% of them appearing once. The receptor was derived from a woman between 45 and 65 years old with acute COVID-19. The sample consisted of PBMCs or T cells enriched from blood (not recorded which).

The CDR3 loop reads CASGGGGSTDTQYF. CDR3 nucleotide sequence: TGTGCCAGCGGCGGAGGCGGAAGCACAGATACGCAGTATTTT. V gene TRBV21-1 combines with J gene TRBJ2-3; the table gives TRBD2 as D, unverified against the DNA. TRBV21-1 is termed a pseudogene. The CDR3 runs to 14 residues.